Below are 2 T cell receptor beta chains sequenced from a single sample in a study of shared clonotypes between healthy human individuals. Some clones are missing from TCRdb's copy, which holds only in-frame ones; the method was immunoSEQ multiplex PCR. The sample contains roughly 1 million clones, about 75% of which appear only once. Sequences were obtained from memory CD4+ T cells sorted from blood. Subset of the sample: CD45RA-negative fraction. All receptors derive from a man aged 18 to 29 in good health.

This clone has just a few counts. The chain has TRBV4-3 and TRBJ1-5; tentative D call: TRBD1 (5 bases). With 0 bases removed from V and 6 bases from J, the gap between germline ends came to 9 bases. Per germline, CDR1 LGHNA and CDR2 YSLEER. The CDR3 sequence is 14 residues long. The CDR3, as DNA: TGCGCCAGCAGCCAAGATAGCAGGGTTCAGCCCCAGCATTTT. The encoded protein is CASSQDSRVQPQHF.

This clone was found once. The V gene is TRBV6-1, the J gene TRBJ2-1; D may be TRBD1 or TRBD2 (5 bases each). Germline values: CDR1 MNHNS, CDR2 SASEGT. This CDR3 spans 11 amino acids. V was shortened by 6 bases and J by 14 bases, with 14 bases between the two germline ends. The DNA for the CDR3 is TGTGCCAGCAGAAACCGGGACCTGGAGTTCTTC. Translating it yields CASRNRDLEFF.